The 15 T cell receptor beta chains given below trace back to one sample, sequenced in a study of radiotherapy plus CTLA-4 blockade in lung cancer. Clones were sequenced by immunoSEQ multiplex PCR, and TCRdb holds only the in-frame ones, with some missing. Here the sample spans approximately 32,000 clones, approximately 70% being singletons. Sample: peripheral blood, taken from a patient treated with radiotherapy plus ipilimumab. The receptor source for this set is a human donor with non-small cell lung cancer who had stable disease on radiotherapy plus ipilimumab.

The CDR3 reads CASSLTGQAETQYF. CDR3 DNA: TGTGCCAGCAGCTTAACCGGACAGGCAGAGACCCAGTACTTC. The V call is TRBV11-3, the J call TRBJ2-5; 7 nucleotides align to TRBD1. CDR1 is SGHNT, CDR2 YENEEA, per germline. This CDR3 region has 14 residues. V was clipped by 2 bases and J by 4 bases; unmatched bases: 4.

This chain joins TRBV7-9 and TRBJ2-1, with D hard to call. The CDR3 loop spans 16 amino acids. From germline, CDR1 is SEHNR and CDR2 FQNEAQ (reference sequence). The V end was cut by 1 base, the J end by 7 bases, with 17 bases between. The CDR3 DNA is TGTGCCAGCAGCTTAGTGCGTGGCAAAGGTCTGAATGAGCAGTTCTTC. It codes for CASSLVRGKGLNEQFF.

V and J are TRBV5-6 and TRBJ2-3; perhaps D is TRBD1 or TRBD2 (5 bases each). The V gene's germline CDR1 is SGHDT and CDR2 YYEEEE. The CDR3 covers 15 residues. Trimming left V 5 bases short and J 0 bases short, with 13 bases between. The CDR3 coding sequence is TGTGCCAGCAGACCCTCGGGACCTAGCACAGATACGCAGTATTTT. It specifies CASRPSGPSTDTQYF.

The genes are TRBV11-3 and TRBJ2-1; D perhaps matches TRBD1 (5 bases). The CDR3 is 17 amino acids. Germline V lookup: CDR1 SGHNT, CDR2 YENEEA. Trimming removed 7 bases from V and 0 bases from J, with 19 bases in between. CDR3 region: CASTRWGSRFSYNEQFF. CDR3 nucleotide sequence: TGTGCCAGCACCCGGTGGGGCAGTCGCTTCTCCTACAATGAGCAGTTCTTC.

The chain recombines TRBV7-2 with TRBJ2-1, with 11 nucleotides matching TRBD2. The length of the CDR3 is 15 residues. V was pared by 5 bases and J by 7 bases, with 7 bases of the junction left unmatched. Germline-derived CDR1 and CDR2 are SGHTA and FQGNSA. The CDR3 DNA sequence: TGTGCCAGCAGCCTTAGGACTAGCGGGTGGAATGAGCAGTTCTTC. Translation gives CASSLRTSGWNEQFF.

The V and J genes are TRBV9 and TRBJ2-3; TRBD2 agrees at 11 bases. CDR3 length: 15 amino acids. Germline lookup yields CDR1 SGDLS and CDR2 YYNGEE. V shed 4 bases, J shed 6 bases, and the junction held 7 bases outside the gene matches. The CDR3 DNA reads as TGTGCCAGCAGCTTTACTAGCGGGAGCCTCGATACGCAGTATTTT. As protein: CASSFTSGSLDTQYF.

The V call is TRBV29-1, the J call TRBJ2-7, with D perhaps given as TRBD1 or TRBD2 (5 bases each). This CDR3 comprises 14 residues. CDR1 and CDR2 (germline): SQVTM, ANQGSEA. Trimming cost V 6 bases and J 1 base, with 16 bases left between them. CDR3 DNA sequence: TGCAGCGTAAAAGGGTCGGGACGATCCTACGAGCAGTACTTC. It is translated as CSVKGSGRSYEQYF.

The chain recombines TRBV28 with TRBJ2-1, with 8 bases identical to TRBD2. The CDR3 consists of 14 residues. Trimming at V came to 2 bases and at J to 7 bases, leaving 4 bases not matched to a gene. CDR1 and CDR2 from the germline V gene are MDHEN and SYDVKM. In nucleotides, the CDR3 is TGTGCCAGCAGTTTAGTCGGGAGGGGGAATGAGCAGTTCTTC. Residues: CASSLVGRGNEQFF.

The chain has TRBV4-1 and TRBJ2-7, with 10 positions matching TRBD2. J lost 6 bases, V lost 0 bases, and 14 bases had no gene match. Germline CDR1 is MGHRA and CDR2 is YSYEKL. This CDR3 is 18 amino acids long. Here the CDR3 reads CASSQDSLAGEELGEQYF. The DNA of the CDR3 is TGCGCCAGCAGCCAAGACTCCCTAGCGGGAGAGGAGCTGGGCGAGCAGTACTTC.

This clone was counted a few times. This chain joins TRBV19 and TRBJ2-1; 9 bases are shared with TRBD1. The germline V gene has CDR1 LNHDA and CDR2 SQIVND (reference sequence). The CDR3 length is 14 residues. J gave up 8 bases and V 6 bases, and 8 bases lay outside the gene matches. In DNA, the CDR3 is TGTGCCAGTAGGGGGACAGGGACCTTGGATGAGCAGTTCTTC. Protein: CASRGTGTLDEQFF.

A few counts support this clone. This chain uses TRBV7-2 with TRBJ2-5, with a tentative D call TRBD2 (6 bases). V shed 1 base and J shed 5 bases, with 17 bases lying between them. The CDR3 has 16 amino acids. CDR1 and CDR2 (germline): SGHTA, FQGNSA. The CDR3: CASSLGVAGFRETQYF. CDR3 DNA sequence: TGTGCCAGCAGCTTAGGTGTCGCGGGGTTTAGGGAGACCCAGTACTTC.

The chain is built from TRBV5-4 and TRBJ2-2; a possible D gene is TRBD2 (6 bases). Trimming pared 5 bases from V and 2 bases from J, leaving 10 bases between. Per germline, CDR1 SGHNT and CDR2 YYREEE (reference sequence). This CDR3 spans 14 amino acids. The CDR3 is CASRWDLNTGELFF. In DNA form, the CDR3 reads TGTGCCAGCAGGTGGGACTTAAACACCGGGGAGCTGTTTTTT.

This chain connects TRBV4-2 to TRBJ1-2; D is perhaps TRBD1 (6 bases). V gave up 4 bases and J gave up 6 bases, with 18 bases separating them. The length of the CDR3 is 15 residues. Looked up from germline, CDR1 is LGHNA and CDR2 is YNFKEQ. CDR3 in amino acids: CASSPRQVGWNGYTF. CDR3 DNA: TGTGCCAGCAGCCCTAGACAGGTAGGGTGGAATGGCTACACCTTC.

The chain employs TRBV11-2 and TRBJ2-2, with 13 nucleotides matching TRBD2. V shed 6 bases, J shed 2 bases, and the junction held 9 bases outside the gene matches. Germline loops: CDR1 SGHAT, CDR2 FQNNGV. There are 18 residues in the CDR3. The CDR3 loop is CASRLAGGPSKNTGELFF. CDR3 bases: TGTGCCAGCAGACTAGCGGGAGGGCCCTCAAAAAACACCGGGGAGCTGTTTTTT.

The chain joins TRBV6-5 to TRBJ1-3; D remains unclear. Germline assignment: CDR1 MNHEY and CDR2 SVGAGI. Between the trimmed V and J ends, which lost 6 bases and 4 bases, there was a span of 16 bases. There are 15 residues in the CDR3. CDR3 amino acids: CASRHTGSPGNTIYF. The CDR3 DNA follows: TGTGCCAGCAGGCACACTGGATCTCCGGGAAACACCATATATTTT.